This T cell receptor (beta chain) was recovered during a study of blood T cell repertoires in COVID-19. Overall study context: Both acute and convalescent COVID-19 samples were obtained from the United States, Italy and Spain. PBMCs, B-cell-depleted T cells, or T cells were the source of the cDNA or gDNA that made up the material.

The repertoire was sequenced with immunoSEQ multiplex PCR; TCRdb's copy has only in-frame clones and lacks some. The sample lists approximately 250,000 clones, roughly 86% seen once, with roughly 8% in the top ten. The germline V gene has CDR1 SGDLS and CDR2 YYNGEE. CDR3 length equals 16 residues. Germline trimming cut 3 bases from V and 0 bases from J; bases unmatched to any gene: 7. The genes are TRBV9 and TRBJ2-3; 7 positions agree with TRBD1. This sequence was found in a man between 40 and 49 years old with active or convalescent COVID-19. Sequencing input: peripheral blood. The chain's CDR3 is CASSGMDRFSTDTQYF. The DNA of the CDR3 is TGTGCCAGCAGCGGGATGGACAGGTTTAGCACAGATACGCAGTATTTT.